This T cell receptor (beta chain) comes out of a study of PD-1 blockade in classical Hodgkin lymphoma. The germline gives CDR1 SGHDT, CDR2 YYEEEE. J was trimmed by 4 bases and V by 4 bases; bases with no gene match: 8. CDR3 length equals 16 residues. The sample holds one count of this clone. The antigen remains undetermined. The table came from immunoSEQ multiplex PCR; TCRdb's copy has only in-frame clones and leaves some out. The sample contains 25,000 to 35,000 clones, under 95% of which appear only once. Study results and caveats: The repertoire differences lack a defined cause, possibly disease activity or prior therapy.

Time point noted: newly diagnosed, previously untreated cHL patient sample. Sequences were obtained from peripheral blood mononuclear cells (PBMCs). V and J are TRBV5-6 and TRBJ2-1, with 10 positions matching TRBD1. The TCR sequence derives from a human donor with classical Hodgkin lymphoma. The CDR3 loop is CASSKTGGPKYNEQFF. The CDR3 coding sequence is TGTGCCAGCAGCAAGACAGGGGGCCCAAAATACAATGAGCAGTTCTTC. Full variable domain (remainder filled in from reference TRBV5-6 and TRBJ2-1): DAGVTQSPTHLIKTRGQQVTLRCSPKSGHDTVSWYQQALGQGPQFIFQYYEEEERQRGNFPDRFSGHQFPNYSSELNVNALLLGDSALYLCASSKTGGPKYNEQFFGPGTRLTVL.